These T cell receptor beta chains were read from a single sample in a study of cytomegalovirus exposure and HLA in healthy donors. The assay was immunoSEQ multiplex PCR, and TCRdb's table has in-frame clones only and misses some. The data show tens of thousands of clones, roughly 96% seen once. Sample: PBMCs. The receptor set was obtained from a man aged 18 to 29 in good health and CMV-seronegative. Both conserved end residues are part of each CDR3. A D gene is named only where the DNA matches it firmly. Not every row has a clone size; where given, it reads once, few, many or a size class.

clone_size,d_call,j_call,v_call,cdr3_aa,cdr3_nt
-,-,TRBJ1-3,TRBV18,CASSPRDNWNTIYF,TGTGCCAGCTCACCACGGGACAATTGGAACACCATATATTTT
few,TRBD1,TRBJ1-5,TRBV29-1,CSVDQGARHQPQHF,TGCAGCGTTGACCAGGGGGCGAGGCATCAGCCCCAGCATTTT
-,-,TRBJ1-5,TRBV6-6,CASSGAVYNQPQHF,TGTGCCAGCAGTGGGGCGGTGTACAATCAGCCCCAGCATTTT
-,-,TRBJ1-6,TRBV11-2,CASTRARGPGGSPLHF,TGTGCCAGCACCCGGGCTCGGGGACCCGGAGGGTCACCCCTCCACTTT
-,-,TRBJ1-3,TRBV6-1,CASSLDTRSGNTIYF,TGTGCCAGCAGTCTCGACACGCGCTCTGGAAACACCATATATTTT
-,-,TRBJ2-5,TRBV6-6,CASSYKAGVTETQYF,TGTGCCAGCAGTTACAAGGCAGGGGTAACGGAGACCCAGTACTTC
-,TRBD1,TRBJ2-1,TRBV7-9,CASSPQGASYNEQFF,TGTGCCAGCAGCCCGCAGGGGGCCAGCTACAATGAGCAGTTCTTC
-,-,TRBJ1-4,TRBV5-1,CASSLAGATNEKLFF,TGCGCCAGCAGCTTGGCAGGTGCAACTAATGAAAAACTGTTTTTT
-,-,TRBJ1-1,TRBV19,CASTTHRGGTEAFF,TGTGCCAGTACCACCCACCGAGGGGGCACTGAAGCTTTCTTT
-,TRBD1,TRBJ1-2,TRBV5-4,CASSLDRGQGGYTF,TGTGCCAGCAGCTTGGACAGGGGGCAGGGTGGCTACACCTTC
-,-,TRBJ1-1,TRBV19,CASGGGRRNTEAFF,TGTGCCAGCGGGGGGGGGCGCAGGAACACTGAAGCTTTCTTT
once,TRBD1,TRBJ2-2,TRBV11-2,CASNSQGGWNTGELFF,TGTGCCAGCAACTCCCAAGGGGGCTGGAACACCGGGGAGCTGTTTTTT
-,TRBD2,TRBJ2-1,TRBV10-3,CAISEPAGGRYREQFF,TGTGCCATCAGTGAGCCAGCGGGAGGACGGTACAGGGAGCAGTTCTTC
-,-,TRBJ1-5,TRBV4-1,CASSQNRAIQPQHF,TGCGCCAGCAGCCAAAACAGGGCCATTCAGCCCCAGCATTTT
-,-,TRBJ1-4,TRBV10-2,CASNRGSRGANEKLFF,TGCGCCAGCAATCGGGGTTCCCGGGGAGCTAATGAAAAACTGTTTTTT
-,-,TRBJ2-5,TRBV5-6,CASASDRETQYF,TGTGCCAGCGCTTCAGACAGGGAGACCCAGTACTTC
-,-,TRBJ2-7,TRBV6-6,CASSSPNRASYEQYF,TGTGCCAGCAGTTCGCCCAACAGGGCTTCCTACGAGCAGTACTTC
-,-,TRBJ1-2,TRBV19,CAASNPRGGSYGYTF,TGTGCCGCCAGTAATCCTAGGGGCGGCAGCTATGGCTACACCTTC
-,-,TRBJ2-1,TRBV5-1,CASSFGQRENEQFF,TGCGCCAGCAGCTTTGGACAGAGGGAGAATGAGCAGTTCTTC
-,TRBD2,TRBJ2-3,TRBV7-3,CASSLTSGREGTDTQYF,TGTGCCAGCAGCTTAACCTCGGGGCGGGAGGGCACAGATACGCAGTATTTT
-,-,TRBJ2-7,TRBV28,CASSLTVPYEQYF,TGTGCCAGCAGTCTAACAGTACCCTACGAGCAGTACTTC
once,TRBD1,TRBJ1-1,TRBV5-6,CASSFSRQGASGTEAFF,TGTGCCAGCAGCTTTTCTAGACAGGGGGCGAGTGGAACTGAAGCTTTCTTT
-,-,TRBJ2-1,TRBV5-1,CASSVGQIHNEQFF,TGCGCCAGCAGCGTCGGACAGATCCACAATGAGCAGTTCTTC
-,TRBD2,TRBJ2-5,TRBV7-9,CASSLVPSGKETQYF,TGTGCCAGCAGCTTAGTACCTAGCGGGAAGGAGACCCAGTACTTC
once,-,TRBJ1-1,TRBV7-8,CASRKGERNTEAFF,TGTGCCAGCAGAAAAGGAGAGAGGAACACTGAAGCTTTCTTT
once,-,TRBJ1-1,TRBV21-1,CASSKGVDRPNTEAFF,TGTGCCAGCAGCAAAGGGGTAGACAGGCCGAACACTGAAGCTTTCTTT
once,TRBD1,TRBJ1-6,TRBV7-6,CASSRRTGLDSPLHF,TGTGCCAGCAGCCGCAGGACAGGGCTAGATTCACCCCTCCACTTT
-,-,TRBJ2-7,TRBV29-1,CSVEILTGPPLSYEQYF,TGCAGCGTTGAAATTCTTACAGGACCCCCGCTATCCTACGAGCAGTACTTC
few,TRBD2,TRBJ2-1,TRBV6-4,CASSGTSGSNEQFF,TGTGCCAGCAGTGGGACTAGCGGGAGCAATGAGCAGTTCTTC
-,TRBD1,TRBJ1-1,TRBV9,CASSPHPGQGEAFF,TGTGCCAGCAGCCCTCACCCGGGACAGGGTGAAGCTTTCTTT
once,-,TRBJ2-3,TRBV6-5,CASSYSGGQSTDTQYF,TGTGCCAGCAGTTACTCGGGAGGCCAGAGCACAGATACGCAGTATTTT
-,TRBD2,TRBJ2-3,TRBV6-1,CASSEAIAGRTDTQYF,TGTGCCAGCAGTGAAGCGATAGCGGGCCGCACAGATACGCAGTATTTT
once,-,TRBJ2-7,TRBV19,CASSLHTGATYEQYF,TGTGCCAGTAGTCTTCATACAGGAGCTACCTACGAGCAGTACTTC
-,-,TRBJ1-3,TRBV6-6,CASSSLQGSPGNTIYF,TGTGCCAGCAGTTCCCTACAGGGATCACCTGGAAACACCATATATTTT
-,-,TRBJ1-4,TRBV27,CASSTGQRNEKLFF,TGTGCCAGCAGTACCGGACAGCGGAATGAAAAACTGTTTTTT
-,TRBD1,TRBJ1-3,TRBV6-6,CASTGQARNTIYF,TGTGCCAGCACCGGACAGGCACGAAACACCATATATTTT
-,-,TRBJ1-2,TRBV19,CASSVEGRANYGYTF,TGTGCCAGTAGCGTGGAGGGGCGCGCTAACTATGGCTACACCTTC
-,-,TRBJ1-1,TRBV14,CASSQAGLAEAFF,TGTGCCAGCAGCCAAGCAGGGTTGGCTGAAGCTTTCTTT
-,-,TRBJ1-3,TRBV19,CASSIAAGRSGNTIYF,TGTGCCAGTAGTATCGCTGCAGGGCGGTCCGGAAACACCATATATTTT
-,-,TRBJ1-1,TRBV7-6,CASSLVQGEAFF,TGTGCCAGCAGCTTAGTTCAGGGGGAAGCTTTCTTT
-,-,TRBJ2-6,TRBV28,CASSPTRTAYSGANVLTF,TGTGCCAGCAGTCCCACTCGGACAGCTTACTCTGGGGCCAACGTCCTGACTTTC
once,-,TRBJ1-1,TRBV21-1,CASSRDTRHMNTEAFF,TGTGCCAGCAGCAGAGATACGAGGCACATGAACACTGAAGCTTTCTTT
-,-,TRBJ2-1,TRBV9,CASSITESSYNEQFF,TGTGCCAGCAGCATTACCGAGAGCTCCTACAATGAGCAGTTCTTC
-,TRBD1,TRBJ1-2,TRBV27,CASSLSSRTGDPGTF,TGTGCCAGCAGTTTATCGAGCCGGACAGGCGACCCTGGCACCTTC
-,-,TRBJ1-1,TRBV4-2,CASSLQGPYTEAFF,TGTGCCAGCAGCCTACAGGGTCCGTACACTGAAGCTTTCTTT
once,-,TRBJ1-5,TRBV6-6,CASSQEGSQPQHF,TGTGCCAGCAGTCAGGAAGGGAGTCAGCCCCAGCATTTT
-,TRBD1,TRBJ2-7,TRBV30,CAWMQQGAYEQYF,TGTGCCTGGATGCAACAGGGGGCTTACGAGCAGTACTTC
-,-,TRBJ2-2,TRBV2,CASARAGPGELFF,TGTGCCAGCGCCAGGGCGGGGCCCGGGGAGCTGTTTTTT
once,TRBD1,TRBJ1-2,TRBV9,CASSVPEEGAGYGYTF,TGTGCCAGCAGCGTCCCCGAGGAGGGGGCGGGCTATGGCTACACCTTC
once,-,TRBJ1-2,TRBV19,CASSRWGDGYTF,TGTGCCAGTAGCCGATGGGGGGACGGCTACACCTTC
-,-,TRBJ1-5,TRBV27,CASSLWAPADSNQPQHF,TGTGCCAGCAGTTTATGGGCCCCAGCGGATAGCAATCAGCCCCAGCATTTT